This passage covers 10 T cell receptor beta chains from one sample sequenced in a study of T-cell reconstitution after alpha-beta-depleted transplantation in children. It was with unique molecular identifiers that the TCRbeta library was prepared. Each CDR3 protein gets one entry after TCRdb re-called the PCR reads with MiXCR. Altogether approximately 590,000 distinct CDR3 sequences are present, over 9.5% being singletons, with the ten largest covering roughly 3.9%. The sample consisted of PBMCs from the stem cell graft donor, taken from the stem cell graft. These receptors were obtained from a human donor who donated a stem cell graft to a child with acute myeloid leukemia.

This clonotype came up a few times. The chain couples TRBV7-6 to TRBJ1-3, with TRBD1 matching over 8 bases. The CDR3 contains 16 residues. Per germline, CDR1 SGHVS and CDR2 FNYEAQ. J gave up 6 bases and V 5 bases, and 12 bases lay outside the gene matches. CDR3 DNA: TGTGCCAGCAGCCCTCGGACAGGGAACTCCCCAAACACCATATATTTT. It encodes CASSPRTGNSPNTIYF.

This clonotype was counted a few times. The CDR3 DNA follows: TGTGCCACCCGGACAGGGAAGACAGATACGCAGTATTTT. Translated, it gives CATRTGKTDTQYF. The V and J genes are TRBV7-8 and TRBJ2-3; 8 bases are shared with TRBD1. Trimming cost V 10 bases and J 3 bases; bases outside gene matches: 6. CDR3 length: 13 amino acids. Germline CDR1 and CDR2: SGHVS and FQNEAQ.

V gene TRBV12-3 or TRBV12-4 combines with J gene TRBJ1-5; no clear D. The CDR3 runs to 13 residues. Deletions cut 5 bases from V and 12 bases from J, with 17 bases between. CDR3 sequence: CASSGAMEFFQHF. CDR3 bases: TGTGCCAGCAGTGGCGCGATGGAATTTTTCCAGCATTTT.

The sample holds a few counts of this clonotype. The V call is TRBV29-1, the J call TRBJ2-5, with 8 bases identical to TRBD1. Germline V gene data show CDR1 as SQVTM and CDR2 as ANQGSEA. CDR3 size: 13 residues. The ends lost 5 bases at V and 4 bases at J; junction bases unmatched: 6. The CDR3 loop reads CSVTGQDGETQYF. The DNA of the CDR3 is TGCAGCGTTACGGGACAGGATGGAGAGACCCAGTACTTC.

This clonotype has just a few counts. The chain has TRBV28 and TRBJ2-7; TRBD2 aligns across 10 bases. J was trimmed by 5 bases and V by 6 bases; bases with no gene match: 13. The CDR3 loop spans 16 amino acids. CDR1 is MDHEN and CDR2 is SYDVKM in the germline V gene. CDR3 nucleotides: TGTGCCAGCAGCTCCCCGGAAGCGGGAGGGCTCAACGAGCAGTACTTC. This gives the protein CASSSPEAGGLNEQYF.

The chain has TRBV5-6 and TRBJ2-7, with 8 nucleotides matching TRBD2. The CDR3 contains 17 residues. J lost 3 bases, V lost 5 bases, and 16 bases had no gene match. Germline CDR1 SGHDT, CDR2 YYEEEE. The CDR3 DNA sequence: TGTGCCAGCAGATCCGACCCAAGCGGGAGCCCCCACTACGAGCAGTACTTC. Translated: CASRSDPSGSPHYEQYF.

A few counts support this clonotype. This chain connects TRBV7-9 to TRBJ2-6; TRBD1 matches at 11 bases. The CDR3 consists of 17 residues. V was pared by 2 bases and J by 4 bases, with 4 bases of the junction left unmatched. Per the germline V gene, CDR1 is SEHNR and CDR2 is FQNEAQ (reference sequence). CDR3 nucleotides: TGTGCCAGCAGCTTATCGGGACAGGGGGTAGGGGCCAACGTCCTGACTTTC. Protein sequence: CASSLSGQGVGANVLTF.

The chain joins TRBV20-1 to TRBJ2-3, with unresolved D. Looked up from germline, CDR1 is DFQATT and CDR2 is SNEGSKA (reference sequence). Trimming stripped 5 bases from V and 6 bases from J, with 6 bases between. The CDR3 has 10 residues. The CDR3 protein is CSAPLDTQYF. The CDR3, as DNA: TGCAGTGCTCCGCTGGATACGCAGTATTTT.

This rearrangement joins TRBV7-2 to TRBJ2-1; D call uncertain. Germline CDR1 and CDR2: SGHTA and FQGNSA. The V end was cut by 5 bases, the J end by 5 bases, with 10 bases between. This CDR3 region has 13 residues. The CDR3 loop reads CASSRELNNEQFF. The CDR3 coding sequence is TGTGCCAGCAGCCGAGAACTCAACAATGAGCAGTTCTTC.

This clonotype was recorded at least ten times. The CDR3 sequence is CASSPRTDAYEQYF. In nucleotides, the CDR3 is TGCGCCAGCAGCCCAAGGACGGACGCCTACGAGCAGTACTTC. The chain carries TRBV5-1 and TRBJ2-7; D remains unclear. The CDR3 has 14 amino acids. CDR1 SGHRS and CDR2 YFSETQ come from the germline V gene. V was shortened by 4 bases and J by 2 bases, with 13 bases between the two germline ends.